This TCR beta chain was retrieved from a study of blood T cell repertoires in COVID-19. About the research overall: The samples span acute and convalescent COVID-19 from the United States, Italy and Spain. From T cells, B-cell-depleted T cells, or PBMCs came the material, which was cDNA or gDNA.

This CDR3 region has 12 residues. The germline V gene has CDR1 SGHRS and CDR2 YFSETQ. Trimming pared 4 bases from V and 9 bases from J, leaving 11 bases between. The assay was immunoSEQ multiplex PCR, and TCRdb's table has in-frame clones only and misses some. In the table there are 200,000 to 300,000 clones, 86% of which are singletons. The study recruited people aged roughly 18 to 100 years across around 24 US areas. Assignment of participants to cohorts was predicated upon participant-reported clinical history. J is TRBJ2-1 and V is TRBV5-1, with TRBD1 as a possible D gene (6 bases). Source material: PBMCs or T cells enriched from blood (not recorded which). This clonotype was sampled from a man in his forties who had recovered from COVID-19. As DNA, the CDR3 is TGCGCCAGCAGCGAACGGACAGTTGAGCAGTTCTTC. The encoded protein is CASSERTVEQFF.